The 10 T cell receptor beta chains reported below all come from one sample, sequenced in a study of T cells after yellow fever vaccination. TCRdb re-called the 5' RACE reads with MiXCR, one entry per CDR3 protein. The table has 200,000 or so distinct CDR3 sequences, around 6.7% seen once. This specimen was CD4+ T cells sorted from PBMCs, taken on the day of the yellow fever booster vaccination. These receptors all come from a man aged 30-40 years who received the YFV17D yellow fever vaccine.

This clonotype was found many times. The chain carries TRBV7-3 and TRBJ2-1; 8 bases line up with TRBD2. This CDR3 contains 15 residues. V was pared by 4 bases and J by 8 bases, with 10 bases of the junction left unmatched. Germline V gives CDR1 SGHTA, CDR2 FQGTGA. In DNA, the CDR3 is TGTGCCAGCAGCTCATTAGCGGGAAAATCCCATGAGCAGTTCTTC. Its translation: CASSSLAGKSHEQFF.

J is TRBJ2-1 and V is TRBV14, with D unresolved. Trimming cost V 2 bases and J 2 bases, with 16 bases left between them. Germline V gene data show CDR1 as SGHDN and CDR2 as FVKESK. The CDR3 is made up of 17 amino acids. The CDR3 is CASSQPRVAQAYNEQFF. CDR3 sequence (DNA): TGTGCCAGCAGCCAACCACGGGTCGCTCAAGCCTACAATGAGCAGTTCTTC.

This clonotype came up a few times. The chain combines TRBV20-1 with TRBJ2-5; TRBD2 might be the D (7 bases). V was cut by 0 bases and J by 3 bases, with 17 bases left in between. The CDR3 has 16 amino acids. Germline CDR1 is DFQATT and CDR2 is SNEGSKA (reference sequence). The CDR3 reads CSARDPRGLNEETQYF. The CDR3 nucleotides read TGCAGTGCTAGAGATCCGCGGGGGCTGAATGAAGAGACCCAGTACTTC.

Regarding this clonotype: A much larger clone is a single base away; this may be a read error. The V and J genes are TRBV6-2 or TRBV6-3 and TRBJ2-1, with 7 bases identical to TRBD2. The CDR3 spans 20 residues. In germline, CDR1 is MNHEY, CDR2 SVGEGT. The CDR3 DNA reads TGTGCCAGCCGTTACAGCCACGGGGAGGGACCCAAAAGCTCCTACAATGAGCAGTTCTTC. Translating it yields CASRYSHGEGPKSSYNEQFF.

As concerns this clonotype: Being one base from a much bigger clone, this may be a read error. The J gene is TRBJ2-1, the V gene TRBV10-3, with TRBD2 matching 8 bases. J gave up 6 bases and V 11 bases, and 6 bases lay outside the gene matches. The CDR3 is 12 residues long. Germline CDR1 and CDR2: ENHRY and SYGVKD. CDR3 region: CASGGPSNEQFF. CDR3 DNA sequence: TGTGCCTCGGGAGGGCCAAGCAATGAGCAGTTCTTC.

This clonotype occurred a few times. V is TRBV9 and J is TRBJ2-3; tentatively, D is TRBD2 (6 bases). The CDR3 spans 17 residues. Germline loops: CDR1 SGDLS, CDR2 YYNGEE. Trimming shortened V by 0 bases and J by 1 base, and 15 bases separated the two germline ends. In DNA, the CDR3 is TGTGCCAGCAGCGTAGGGGGTAGCGGTACCCGCACAGATACGCAGTATTTT. Its translation is CASSVGGSGTRTDTQYF. Combining the CDR3 with reference TRBV9 and TRBJ2-3 gives the whole variable domain DSGVTQTPKHLITATGQRVTLRCSPRSGDLSVYWYQQSLDQGLQFLIQYYNGEERAKGNILERFSAQQFPDLHSELNLSSLELGDSALYFCASSVGGSGTRTDTQYFGPGTRLTVL.

This sequence joins TRBV10-3 and TRBJ2-3, with D perhaps TRBD2 (5 bases). The CDR3 sequence is 12 residues long. CDR1 and CDR2 from the germline V gene are ENHRY and SYGVKD. V lost 9 bases and J lost 0, with 7 bases in between. CDR3 amino acids: CAMGSSTDTQYF. The CDR3 bases are TGTGCCATGGGGAGTAGCACAGATACGCAGTATTTT.

This clonotype has ten or more counts. This rearrangement joins TRBV27 to TRBJ2-7; possibly TRBD1 for D (6 bases). Germline V gives CDR1 MNHEY, CDR2 SMNVEV (reference sequence). The CDR3 has 13 amino acids. Between the trimmed V and J ends, which lost 3 bases and 3 bases, there was a span of 9 bases. CDR3 loop: CASSFRGGYEQYF. In DNA, the CDR3 is TGTGCCAGCAGTTTCAGGGGCGGCTACGAGCAGTACTTC.

This clonotype was seen more than once but under ten times. This sequence joins TRBV30 and TRBJ1-4; tentatively, D is TRBD1 (6 bases). The V gene lost 0 bases and the J gene lost 7 bases, with 12 bases spanning the gap. Germline V lookup: CDR1 GTSNPN, CDR2 SVGIG (reference sequence). The CDR3 is 14 amino acids. CDR3 nucleotides: TGTGCCTGGAGTGTCGGGGGGCTGGGTGAAAAACTGTTTTTT. It is translated as CAWSVGGLGEKLFF.

This clonotype showed up many times. The CDR3 loop is CSVAVGPSGAYEQYF. CDR3 coding DNA: TGCAGCGTTGCCGTCGGACCGTCAGGGGCCTACGAGCAGTACTTC. This sequence joins TRBV29-1 and TRBJ2-7, with D maybe TRBD1 (6 bases). V lost 4 bases and J 2 bases, leaving 18 bases between the germline ends. This CDR3 is built from 15 residues. The germline CDR1 and CDR2 sequences are SQVTM and ANQGSEA.